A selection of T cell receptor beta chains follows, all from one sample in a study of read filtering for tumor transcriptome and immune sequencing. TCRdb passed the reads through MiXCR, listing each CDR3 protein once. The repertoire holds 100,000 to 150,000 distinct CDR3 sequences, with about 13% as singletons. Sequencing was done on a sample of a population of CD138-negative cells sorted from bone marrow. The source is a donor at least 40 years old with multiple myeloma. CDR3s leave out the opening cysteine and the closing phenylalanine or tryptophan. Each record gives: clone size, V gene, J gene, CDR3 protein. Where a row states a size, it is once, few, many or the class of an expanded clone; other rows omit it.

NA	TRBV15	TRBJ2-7	ATSRDGGTYEQY
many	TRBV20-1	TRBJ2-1	SAWAESSYNEQF
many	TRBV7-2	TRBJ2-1	ASSTDNEQF
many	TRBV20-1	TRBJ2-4	SARAEEANIQY
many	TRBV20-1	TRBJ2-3	SATVAASGSLTDTQY
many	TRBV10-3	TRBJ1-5	AISAGSSNQPQH
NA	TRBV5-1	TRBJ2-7	ASGFPGDEQY
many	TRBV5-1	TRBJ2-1	ASRINRDRSSYNEQF
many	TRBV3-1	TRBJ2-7	ASSLWTSGASSYEQY
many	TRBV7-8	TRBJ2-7	ASSSIPGQGRFGYEQY
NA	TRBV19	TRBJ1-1	ASIHGSEAS
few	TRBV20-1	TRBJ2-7	SARPHRGAYEQY
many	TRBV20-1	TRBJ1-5	SATALGGGGNQPQH
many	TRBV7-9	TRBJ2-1	ASSLALRSGNEQF
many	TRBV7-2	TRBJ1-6	ASSSQGDSPLH
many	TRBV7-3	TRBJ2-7	ASSAIPGQGSEQY
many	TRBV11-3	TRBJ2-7	ASSGELSYEQY
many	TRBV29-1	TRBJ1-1	SAEGQGGLNTEAF
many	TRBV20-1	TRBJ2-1	SGTKVPGNEQF
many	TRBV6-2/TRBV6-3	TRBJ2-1	ASSYLTSGEYNEQF
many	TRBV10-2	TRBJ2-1	ASFPGTSSYNEQF
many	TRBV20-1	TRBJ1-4	SAVQGINEKLF
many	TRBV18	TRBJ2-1	ASSPPRGTGGGEQF
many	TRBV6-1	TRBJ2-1	ASSEASFDRANEQF
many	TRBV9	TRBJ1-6	ASSATRTVGNSPLH
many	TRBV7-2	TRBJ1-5	ASSAPTDSNQPQH
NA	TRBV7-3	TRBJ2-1	TSSHNSGESSYNEQF
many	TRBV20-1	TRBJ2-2	SAARAGRAGELF
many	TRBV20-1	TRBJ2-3	SALTSGRKDTQY
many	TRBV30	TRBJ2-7	AWTASGGSYEQY
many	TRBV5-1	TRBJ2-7	ASSPDRVTNEQY
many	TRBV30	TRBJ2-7	AWTPLSLHYEQY
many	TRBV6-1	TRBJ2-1	ASSEGIIRRLAGNEQF
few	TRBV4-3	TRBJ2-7	ASSQENRPSYEQY
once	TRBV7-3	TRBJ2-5	ASSRGLAEKETQY
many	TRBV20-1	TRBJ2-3	SARGTGATDTQY
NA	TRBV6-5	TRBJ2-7	DSRRDGPYEHY
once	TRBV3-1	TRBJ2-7	ASSRKSYEQY
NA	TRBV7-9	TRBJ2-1	ASSSGVAGAPDLF
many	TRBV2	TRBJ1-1	ASRVDSNTEAF
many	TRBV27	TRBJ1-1	ASSVYWNTEAF
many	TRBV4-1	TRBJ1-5	ASSQEVGASQPQH
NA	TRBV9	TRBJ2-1	ASTRRINYDEQF
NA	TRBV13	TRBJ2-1	ASSQSLAGFYNEQF
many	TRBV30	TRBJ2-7	AWSVLGEQN
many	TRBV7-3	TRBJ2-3	ASSLRSGEGTDTQY
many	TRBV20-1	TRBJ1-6	SAGRDNSPLH
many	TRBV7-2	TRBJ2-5	ASSPGGTEETQY
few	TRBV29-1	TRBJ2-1	SVPRGLAGRNEQF
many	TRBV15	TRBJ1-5	ATSTAGLNQPQH
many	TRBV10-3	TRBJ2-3	AIKTSGRGTDTQY
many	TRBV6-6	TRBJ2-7	ASSYSEGSYEQY
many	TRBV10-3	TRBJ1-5	AISESRALPQH
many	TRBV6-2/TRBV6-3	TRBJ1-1	ASSYGLRTEAF
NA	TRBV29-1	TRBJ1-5	SVGGTGSEPQH
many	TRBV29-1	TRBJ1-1	SAWKTNTEAF